Detailed here is one TCR beta chain. Its antigen is unknown. CD45RO-negative cells were positively selected for CCR7, leaving out terminally differentiated effector memory CD45RA+ cells. V was clipped by 0 bases and J by 4 bases; unmatched bases: 10. Germline V gene data show CDR1 as SGHKS and CDR2 as YYEKEE (reference sequence). The CDR3 is 16 amino acids. These data are taken from a study of shared clonotypes between healthy human individuals. Study-wide findings and caveats: Naive subsets generally exceeded memory subsets in estimated richness. The sampled material consisted only of blood, and tissue repertoires are likely to differ.

Some clones are missing from TCRdb's copy, which holds only in-frame ones; the method was immunoSEQ multiplex PCR. The table lists about 820,000 clones, roughly 92% of them singletons, with 24% in the top ten. This clonotype was sampled from a man aged 25-40 years in good health. Sequencing was done on a sample of naive CD8+ T cells sorted from blood. This sequence joins TRBV5-5 and TRBJ2-7; 7 bases match TRBD1. This CDR3 is CASSLAEGTEEYEQYF. The CDR3 DNA is TGTGCCAGCAGCTTGGCCGAAGGGACAGAGGAATACGAGCAGTACTTC.